This is a list of T cell receptor beta chains from one sample in a study of blood T cells in healthy people across ages. MiXCR, applied by TCRdb to the 5' RACE reads, yields one record per CDR3 protein. The sample has under 850,000 distinct CDR3 sequences; 35% to 40% are singletons. Sequencing was carried out using blood. The receptors come from a man between 18 and 35 years old in good health. CDR3s include the opening cysteine and the closing phenylalanine or tryptophan. A D gene is named only where the DNA matches it firmly. Clone sizes are given selectively: once, few, many, or a class where the clone is expanded.

d_gene	v_gene	abundance	j_gene	CDR3nt	CDR3aa
.	TRBV12-3/TRBV12-4	.	TRBJ2-5	TGTGCCAGCAGTGGGGTTTGGGACTCTCCAGGCAATGAGCAGTACTTC	CASSGVWDSPGNEQYF
TRBD1	TRBV7-9	few	TRBJ2-5	TGTGCCAGCAGCCCAGCCGGGACAGGGGGCAGGGAGACCCAGTACTTC	CASSPAGTGGRETQYF
TRBD2	TRBV7-2	.	TRBJ2-7	TGTGCCAGCAGCCTCCTTGGACTAGCGTCGGACGAGCAGTACTTC	CASSLLGLASDEQYF
.	TRBV29-1	few	TRBJ1-3	TGCAGCGTGGCCCGAGGAAACACCATATATTTT	CSVARGNTIYF
.	TRBV11-2	few	TRBJ2-7	TGTGCCAGCAGCTCCGGGACTCCCTCCGAGCAGTACTTC	CASSSGTPSEQYF
.	TRBV6-6	few	TRBJ1-2	TGTGCCAGCGGAGTTCCCGGGGACTATGGCTACACCTTC	CASGVPGDYGYTF
.	TRBV10-3	many	TRBJ1-2	TGTGCCATCAGTGAGAAACCGGGACATGATAACTATGGCTACACCTTC	CAISEKPGHDNYGYTF
.	TRBV9	.	TRBJ1-5	TGTGCCAGCAGCGGGACAGACTGGGGGCCCCAGCATTTT	CASSGTDWGPQHF
.	TRBV6-5	few	TRBJ1-1	TGTGCCAGCAGTCCGACAGACCGTGGGGGGAACACTGAAGCTTTCTTT	CASSPTDRGGNTEAFF
TRBD2	TRBV15	.	TRBJ2-5	TGTGCCACCAGCAGAGATTCTAGCGGGGAGACCCAGTACTTC	CATSRDSSGETQYF
.	TRBV6-5	.	TRBJ1-4	TGTGCCAGCAGACGGACAACTAATGAAAAACTGTTTTTT	CASRRTTNEKLFF
TRBD1	TRBV20-1	few	TRBJ2-5	TGCAGTGCTAGAGATCAGGACAGGGGGCTGGAGACCCAGTACTTC	CSARDQDRGLETQYF
.	TRBV6-5	.	TRBJ2-7	TGTGCCAGCAGAACGGCGAATGAGCAGTACTTC	CASRTANEQYF
TRBD1	TRBV29-1	many	TRBJ2-3	TGCAGCGACGGACAGGCAGATACGCAGTATTTT	CSDGQADTQYF
.	TRBV4-3	few	TRBJ2-1	TGCGCCAGCAGCCAAGGCTGGGGGGCGCATATTGGCGATGAGCAGTTCTTC	CASSQGWGAHIGDEQFF
TRBD1	TRBV6-2/TRBV6-3	.	TRBJ2-5	TGTGCCAGCAGTCCCGGGACAGGGTTTCAAGAGACCCAGTACTTC	CASSPGTGFQETQYF
.	TRBV7-2	few	TRBJ1-2	TGTGCCAGCAGCTTAGAGGGGCCAGGGATTGGCTACACCTTC	CASSLEGPGIGYTF
.	TRBV12-3/TRBV12-4	many	TRBJ2-1	TGTGCCACCGACCACCGCTCCTACAATGAGCAGTTCTTC	CATDHRSYNEQFF
TRBD1	TRBV6-5	.	TRBJ1-5	TGTGCCAGCAGGGTGGGACAGGGCATTTGGTACCCCCAGCATTTT	CASRVGQGIWYPQHF
.	TRBV12-3/TRBV12-4	.	TRBJ1-2	TGTGCCAGCAGTTTACCAGCCCAAGGCTACACCTTC	CASSLPAQGYTF
.	TRBV20-1	few	TRBJ1-1	TGCAGTGCAAAACGGTCGGGCACTGAAGCTTTCTTT	CSAKRSGTEAFF
.	TRBV29-1	.	TRBJ2-1	TGCAGCGTTGAACAGGAGGGTAACAATGAGCAGTTCTTC	CSVEQEGNNEQFF
.	TRBV27	.	TRBJ1-2	TGTGCCAGCAGTTTTATTGGGTCCGGCGGTTATGGCTACACCTTC	CASSFIGSGGYGYTF